Described below is a single T cell receptor beta chain sequence and its context. This sample stems from a study of CD8+CD57+ T cells in acquired aplastic anemia. CDR1 and CDR2 from the germline V gene are SQVTM and ANQGSEA. The CDR3 is made up of 15 amino acids. The V gene lost 3 bases and the J gene lost 0 bases, with 12 bases spanning the gap. Flow cytometry had shown expanded CD8+CD57+ cells in the patients chosen for sequencing. For CDR3 and TCR beta VDJ profiling, genomic DNA was the template used. One entry per CDR3 protein results from TCRdb running MiXCR on the reads. The sample contains about 160,000 distinct CDR3 sequences, about 45% of which appear only once.

The sequenced sample was sorted CD4+, CD8+, or CD8+CD57+ T cells (not recorded which) from PBMCs. The sequence derives from a human donor with aplastic anemia. The chain is built from TRBV29-1 and TRBJ2-1, with D unresolved. The CDR3 loop is CSVESTVSSYNEQFF. CDR3 nucleotide sequence: TGCAGCGTTGAGTCAACGGTCAGCTCCTACAATGAGCAGTTCTTC.